Listed below are T cell receptor beta chains from one sample, sequenced in a study of blood T cell repertoires in COVID-19. Sequencing used immunoSEQ multiplex PCR; TCRdb keeps in-frame clones, though not all of them. The data show roughly 400,000 clones, with roughly 86% seen just once and less than 2% held by the top ten. Specimen: PBMCs or T cells enriched from blood (not recorded which). These receptors were collected from a woman aged 30 to 39 who had recovered from COVID-19. Both conserved end residues are part of each CDR3. Each record gives: J gene, V gene, clone size, D gene, CDR3 protein, CDR3 DNA. The D gene is left open where the match is weak. Some rows mark clone size as missing; the rest say once, few, many or name a class of expanded clone.

j_call: TRBJ1-2; v_call: TRBV29-1; clone_size: .; d_call: .; cdr3_aa: CSVDYRDKKWGFNYGYTF; cdr3_nt: TGCAGCGTTGATTACCGGGACAAGAAATGGGGGTTTAACTATGGCTACACCTTC
j_call: TRBJ1-2; v_call: TRBV28; clone_size: .; d_call: .; cdr3_aa: CASSQNRHYGYTF; cdr3_nt: TGTGCCAGCAGTCAAAACAGACACTATGGCTACACCTTC
j_call: TRBJ2-2; v_call: TRBV21-1; clone_size: .; d_call: .; cdr3_aa: CASSKEQGKFGELFF; cdr3_nt: TGTGCCAGCAGCAAAGAGCAGGGGAAATTCGGGGAGCTGTTTTTT
j_call: TRBJ1-2; v_call: TRBV7-9; clone_size: .; d_call: .; cdr3_aa: CASSLGQGNPYGYTF; cdr3_nt: TGTGCCAGCAGCTTGGGGCAGGGAAATCCCTATGGCTACACCTTC
j_call: TRBJ1-1; v_call: TRBV3-1/TRBV3-2; clone_size: .; d_call: .; cdr3_aa: CASSQEPGEAFF; cdr3_nt: TGTGCCAGCAGCCAAGAGCCGGGGGAAGCTTTCTTT
j_call: TRBJ1-1; v_call: TRBV2; clone_size: .; d_call: .; cdr3_aa: CASSRELIGGLNTEAFF; cdr3_nt: TGTGCCAGCAGTCGGGAATTAATAGGGGGATTGAACACTGAAGCTTTCTTT
j_call: TRBJ1-1; v_call: TRBV13; clone_size: .; d_call: TRBD1; cdr3_aa: CASSPGGFTEAFF; cdr3_nt: TGTGCCAGCAGCCCAGGGGGGTTTACTGAAGCTTTCTTT
j_call: TRBJ1-2; v_call: TRBV12-3/TRBV12-4; clone_size: .; d_call: .; cdr3_aa: CASTGEDYGYTF; cdr3_nt: TGTGCCAGCACAGGCGAAGACTATGGCTACACCTTC
j_call: TRBJ2-3; v_call: TRBV5-5; clone_size: .; d_call: .; cdr3_aa: CASSPQGLTTDTQYF; cdr3_nt: TGTGCCAGCAGCCCCCAGGGACTCACCACAGATACGCAGTATTTT
j_call: TRBJ1-2; v_call: TRBV12-3/TRBV12-4; clone_size: .; d_call: .; cdr3_aa: CASSLPGANGYTF; cdr3_nt: TGTGCCAGCAGTTTACCAGGGGCTAATGGCTACACCTTC
j_call: TRBJ1-1; v_call: TRBV7-2; clone_size: .; d_call: .; cdr3_aa: CASSLTHSGLGNTEAFF; cdr3_nt: TGTGCCAGCAGCTTAACCCACTCAGGGCTAGGAAACACTGAAGCTTTCTTT
j_call: TRBJ1-5; v_call: TRBV10-3; clone_size: .; d_call: TRBD1; cdr3_aa: CAISLGQGDQPQHF; cdr3_nt: TGTGCCATCAGCTTAGGACAGGGGGATCAGCCCCAGCATTTT
j_call: TRBJ1-5; v_call: TRBV2; clone_size: .; d_call: TRBD1; cdr3_aa: CASSVGTASNQPQHF; cdr3_nt: TGTGCCAGCAGTGTCGGGACAGCGAGCAATCAGCCCCAGCATTTT
j_call: TRBJ2-7; v_call: TRBV19; clone_size: .; d_call: .; cdr3_aa: CASSGNRVQTSEQYF; cdr3_nt: TGTGCCAGTAGTGGAAACAGGGTTCAGACATCCGAGCAGTACTTC
j_call: TRBJ1-2; v_call: TRBV13; clone_size: .; d_call: .; cdr3_aa: CASSLGGYAGRYGYTF; cdr3_nt: TGTGCCAGCAGCTTAGGCGGGTATGCAGGGAGGTATGGCTACACCTTC
j_call: TRBJ1-6; v_call: TRBV28; clone_size: .; d_call: .; cdr3_aa: CASSFRGGSYNSPLHF; cdr3_nt: TGTGCCAGCAGTTTTCGCGGGGGGTCCTATAATTCACCCCTCCACTTT
j_call: TRBJ1-1; v_call: TRBV19; clone_size: .; d_call: TRBD1; cdr3_aa: CASSMTGGMTEAFF; cdr3_nt: TGTGCCAGTAGTATGACAGGGGGCATGACTGAAGCTTTCTTT
j_call: TRBJ1-2; v_call: TRBV25-1; clone_size: .; d_call: .; cdr3_aa: CASSEYGQTYGYTF; cdr3_nt: TGTGCCAGCAGTGAATATGGGCAGACCTATGGCTACACCTTC
j_call: TRBJ1-6; v_call: TRBV7-2; clone_size: .; d_call: TRBD1; cdr3_aa: CASSPGTGYKPLHF; cdr3_nt: TGTGCCAGCAGCCCGGGGACAGGGTATAAACCCCTCCACTTT
j_call: TRBJ2-2; v_call: TRBV5-1; clone_size: .; d_call: .; cdr3_aa: CASSPQRVTYTGELFF; cdr3_nt: TGCGCCAGCAGCCCCCAGCGGGTTACGTACACCGGGGAGCTGTTTTTT
j_call: TRBJ1-1; v_call: TRBV10-3; clone_size: few; d_call: .; cdr3_aa: CAIRTGSGEAFF; cdr3_nt: TGTGCCATCAGAACAGGGTCCGGTGAAGCTTTCTTT
j_call: TRBJ2-5; v_call: TRBV11-2; clone_size: .; d_call: TRBD1; cdr3_aa: CASSQGQQETQYF; cdr3_nt: TGTGCCAGCAGCCAGGGACAGCAAGAGACCCAGTACTTC
j_call: TRBJ1-4; v_call: TRBV11-2; clone_size: .; d_call: TRBD1; cdr3_aa: CASRRGTAENEKLFF; cdr3_nt: TGTGCCAGCAGAAGGGGGACAGCGGAAAATGAAAAACTGTTTTTT
j_call: TRBJ1-3; v_call: TRBV9; clone_size: .; d_call: .; cdr3_aa: CASSDRAGNTIYF; cdr3_nt: TGTGCCAGCAGCGACAGAGCTGGAAACACCATATATTTT
j_call: TRBJ2-7; v_call: TRBV7-3; clone_size: few; d_call: TRBD1; cdr3_aa: CASSHGQGFPYEQYF; cdr3_nt: TGTGCCAGCAGCCATGGACAGGGGTTTCCCTACGAGCAGTACTTC
j_call: TRBJ2-6; v_call: TRBV15; clone_size: .; d_call: TRBD1; cdr3_aa: CATSMRTGFVGANVLTF; cdr3_nt: TGTGCCACCAGTATGAGGACAGGGTTCGTTGGGGCCAACGTCCTGACTTTC
j_call: TRBJ2-3; v_call: TRBV24-1; clone_size: once; d_call: .; cdr3_aa: CATSDLTSADRYTDTQYF; cdr3_nt: TGTGCCACCAGTGATTTGACGTCCGCAGACAGATACACAGATACGCAGTATTTT
j_call: TRBJ2-2; v_call: TRBV30; clone_size: few; d_call: TRBD1; cdr3_aa: CAWSVTGTDIGELFF; cdr3_nt: TGTGCCTGGAGTGTAACCGGGACAGATATCGGGGAGCTGTTTTTT
j_call: TRBJ2-3; v_call: TRBV7-6; clone_size: .; d_call: TRBD2; cdr3_aa: CASSLSGSGRIFFRTDTQYF; cdr3_nt: TGTGCCAGCAGCTTATCGGGTAGCGGGAGGATCTTTTTTCGCACAGATACGCAGTATTTT
j_call: TRBJ2-3; v_call: TRBV11-3; clone_size: .; d_call: TRBD2; cdr3_aa: CASSLAQRGVADTQYF; cdr3_nt: TGTGCCAGCAGCTTAGCTCAGCGGGGTGTGGCAGATACGCAGTATTTT
j_call: TRBJ1-3; v_call: TRBV29-1; clone_size: once; d_call: TRBD1; cdr3_aa: CSASQGVPGNTIYF; cdr3_nt: TGCAGCGCTTCTCAGGGGGTGCCTGGAAACACCATATATTTT
j_call: TRBJ1-4; v_call: TRBV4-3; clone_size: once; d_call: .; cdr3_aa: CASSQVSGLQNEKLFF; cdr3_nt: TGCGCCAGCAGCCAAGTCTCCGGGTTGCAGAATGAAAAACTGTTTTTT
j_call: TRBJ1-5; v_call: TRBV5-4; clone_size: .; d_call: .; cdr3_aa: CASSLELNQPQHF; cdr3_nt: TGTGCCAGCAGCTTGGAACTGAATCAGCCCCAGCATTTT
j_call: TRBJ1-5; v_call: TRBV5-1; clone_size: .; d_call: .; cdr3_aa: CASSRTVDQPQHF; cdr3_nt: TGCGCCAGCAGCCGGACAGTTGATCAGCCCCAGCATTTT
j_call: TRBJ1-5; v_call: TRBV10-3; clone_size: .; d_call: TRBD1; cdr3_aa: CAISDQGAQPQHF; cdr3_nt: TGTGCCATCAGTGACCAGGGGGCTCAGCCCCAGCATTTT
j_call: TRBJ2-5; v_call: TRBV28; clone_size: .; d_call: .; cdr3_aa: CASSSSAAEQETQYF; cdr3_nt: TGTGCCAGCAGTTCCTCTGCGGCGGAACAAGAGACCCAGTACTTC
j_call: TRBJ1-2; v_call: TRBV10-3; clone_size: .; d_call: TRBD1; cdr3_aa: CASRQGNYGYTF; cdr3_nt: TGTGCCTCTCGACAGGGGAACTATGGCTACACCTTC
j_call: TRBJ1-2; v_call: TRBV19; clone_size: .; d_call: TRBD1; cdr3_aa: CASSRPTGREHNYGYTF; cdr3_nt: TGTGCCAGTAGTCGTCCGACAGGGAGAGAGCACAACTATGGCTACACCTTC
j_call: TRBJ2-7; v_call: TRBV4-1; clone_size: .; d_call: TRBD2; cdr3_aa: CASSQESRTSGTNEQYF; cdr3_nt: TGCGCCAGCAGCCAAGAGTCGCGGACTAGCGGGACAAACGAGCAGTACTTC
j_call: TRBJ1-3; v_call: TRBV6-5; clone_size: .; d_call: .; cdr3_aa: CASSPLGGTGNTIYF; cdr3_nt: TGTGCCAGCAGCCCATTGGGAGGTACTGGAAACACCATATATTTT
j_call: TRBJ2-3; v_call: TRBV5-8; clone_size: .; d_call: .; cdr3_aa: CASRLREQYF; cdr3_nt: TGTGCCAGCAGGCTGCGGGAGCAGTATTTT
j_call: TRBJ2-2; v_call: TRBV6-6; clone_size: .; d_call: .; cdr3_aa: CASSRTGNTGELFF; cdr3_nt: TGTGCCAGCAGTCGAACAGGGAACACCGGGGAGCTGTTTTTT